This T cell receptor beta chain was identified during a study of T cells after yellow fever vaccination. This clonotype was observed many times. Germline V lookup: CDR1 SGHTA, CDR2 FQGNSA. The trim removed 4 bases at V and 7 bases at J, leaving 10 bases unmatched. This CDR3 region has 15 residues. As TCR cDNA was made by 5'RACE template switching, a universal primer site and UMIs were added. TCRdb reprocessed the 5' RACE reads via MiXCR and lists one record per CDR3 protein. The sample holds about 320,000 distinct CDR3 sequences, 3.5% to 4.5% seen once. The sample here was PBMCs, taken 15 days after the yellow fever booster vaccination. The rearrangement joins TRBV7-2 to TRBJ2-1; 7 bases align to TRBD2. The receptor was derived from a man aged 18 to 35 who received the YFV17D yellow fever vaccine. CDR3 coding DNA: TGTGCCAGCAGCTCGCCACCGCTAGCGGCTAATGAGCAGTTCTTC. This sequence encodes CASSSPPLAANEQFF.